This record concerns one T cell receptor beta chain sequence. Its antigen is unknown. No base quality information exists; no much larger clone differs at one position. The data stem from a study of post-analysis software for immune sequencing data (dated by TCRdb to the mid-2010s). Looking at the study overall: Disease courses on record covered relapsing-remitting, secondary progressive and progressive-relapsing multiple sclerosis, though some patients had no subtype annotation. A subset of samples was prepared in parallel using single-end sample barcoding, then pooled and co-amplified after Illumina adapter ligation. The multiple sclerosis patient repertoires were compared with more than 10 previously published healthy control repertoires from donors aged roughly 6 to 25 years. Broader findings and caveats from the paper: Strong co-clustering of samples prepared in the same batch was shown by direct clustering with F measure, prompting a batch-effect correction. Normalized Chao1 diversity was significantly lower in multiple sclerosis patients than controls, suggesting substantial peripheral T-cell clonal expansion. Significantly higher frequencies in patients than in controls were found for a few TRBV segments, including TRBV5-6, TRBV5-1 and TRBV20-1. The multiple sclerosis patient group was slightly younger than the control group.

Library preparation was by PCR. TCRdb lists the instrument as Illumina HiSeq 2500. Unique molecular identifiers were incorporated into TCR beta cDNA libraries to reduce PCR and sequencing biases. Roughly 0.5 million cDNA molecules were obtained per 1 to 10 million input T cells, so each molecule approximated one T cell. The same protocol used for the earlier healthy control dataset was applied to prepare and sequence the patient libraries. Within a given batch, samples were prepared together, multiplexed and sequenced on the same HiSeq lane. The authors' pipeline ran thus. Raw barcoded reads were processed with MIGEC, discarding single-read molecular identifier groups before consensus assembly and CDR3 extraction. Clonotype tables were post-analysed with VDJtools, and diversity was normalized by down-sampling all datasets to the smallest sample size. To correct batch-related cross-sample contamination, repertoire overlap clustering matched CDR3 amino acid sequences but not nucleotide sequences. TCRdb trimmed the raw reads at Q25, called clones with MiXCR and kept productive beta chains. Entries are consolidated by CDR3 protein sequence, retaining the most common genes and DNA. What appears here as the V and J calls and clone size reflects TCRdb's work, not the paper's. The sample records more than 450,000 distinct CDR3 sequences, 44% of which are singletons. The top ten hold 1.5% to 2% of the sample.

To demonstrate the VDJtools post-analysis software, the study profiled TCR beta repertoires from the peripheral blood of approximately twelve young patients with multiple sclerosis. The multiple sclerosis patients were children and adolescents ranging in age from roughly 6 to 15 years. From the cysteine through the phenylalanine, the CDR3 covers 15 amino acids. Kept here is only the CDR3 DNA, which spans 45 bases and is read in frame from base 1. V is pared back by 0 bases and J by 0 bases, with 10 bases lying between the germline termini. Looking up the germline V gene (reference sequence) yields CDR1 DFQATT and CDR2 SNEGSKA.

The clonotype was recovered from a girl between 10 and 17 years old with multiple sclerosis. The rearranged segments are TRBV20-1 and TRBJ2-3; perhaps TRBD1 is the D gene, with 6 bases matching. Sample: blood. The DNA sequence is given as TGCAGTGCTAGAGATCAAGGACAGAGCACAGATACGCAGTATTTT. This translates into CSARDQGQSTDTQYF.